A single sample is the source of the 12 T cell receptor beta chains below, sequenced in a study of neoadjuvant anti-PD-1 for oral cavity cancer. The time point was: after neoadjuvant nivolumab, at surgical resection. Repertoires were generated with immunoSEQ multiplex PCR, while TCRdb's copy carries only in-frame clones and drops some. The sample shows about 14,000 clones, roughly 70% of them seen only once. The input for sequencing was PBMCs, taken after nivolumab (anti-PD-1) treatment. The receptors stem from a person aged 35-80 years with oral cavity squamous cell carcinoma.

The gene calls are TRBV13 and TRBJ1-2, with a possible D match to TRBD1 (6 bases). The V and J ends lost 5 bases and 8 bases respectively, with 12 bases between them. Germline V gene sequence: CDR1 PRHDT, CDR2 FYEKMQ (reference sequence). The CDR3 is 12 amino acids. As DNA, the CDR3 is TGTGCCAGCAGCGCGGCAGGGGAAGGCTACACCTTC. This encodes CASSAAGEGYTF. Using reference TRBV13 and TRBJ1-2 for the parts outside the CDR3, the full variable domain is AAGVIQSPRHLIKEKRETATLKCYPIPRHDTVYWYQQGPGQDPQFLISFYEKMQSDKGSIPDRFSAQQFSDYHSELNMSSLELGDSALYFCASSAAGEGYTFGSGTRLTVV.

The V call is TRBV9, the J call TRBJ2-3; 10 bases are shared with TRBD1. V was clipped by 4 bases and J by 4 bases; unmatched bases: 3. The CDR3 length is 14 residues. Looked up from germline, CDR1 is SGDLS and CDR2 is YYNGEE. Written as DNA, the CDR3 is TGTGCCAGCAGCTTGACAGGGGGCCCAGATACGCAGTATTTT. As protein: CASSLTGGPDTQYF.

The CDR3 DNA reads TGTGCCAGTACTTCGACAGGGGGCATGAACACTGAAGCTTTCTTT. Translating it yields CASTSTGGMNTEAFF. V is TRBV19 and J is TRBJ1-1, with 10 bases lining up with TRBD1. Germline V gene sequence: CDR1 LNHDA, CDR2 SQIVND (reference sequence). V dropped 7 bases and J dropped 0; count of bases not matched to a gene: 5. This CDR3 contains 15 residues.

The chain combines TRBV15 with TRBJ2-2; perhaps D is TRBD1 or TRBD2 (6 bases each). CDR1 and CDR2 from the germline V gene are LNHNV and YYDKDF (reference sequence). This CDR3 is 16 amino acids long. Trimming shortened V by 1 base and J by 1 base, and 10 bases separated the two germline ends. The CDR3 sequence is CATSRGGALNTGELFF. CDR3 coding DNA: TGTGCCACCAGCAGAGGGGGGGCGCTGAACACCGGGGAGCTGTTTTTT.

This clone counts as large. The chain employs TRBV28 and TRBJ1-2; no clear D gene. Germline V CDR1 and CDR2: MDHEN, SYDVKM. Deletions cut 5 bases from V and 4 bases from J, with 14 bases between. The CDR3 is 14 amino acids. CDR3: CASSAYLSGYGYTF. The CDR3 DNA reads as TGTGCCAGCAGTGCCTACCTCAGCGGCTATGGCTACACCTTC.

The chain uses TRBV7-6 and TRBJ2-1, with D uncertain. The CDR3 is 15 residues long. Germline V gene sequence: CDR1 SGHVS, CDR2 FNYEAQ. Trimming shortened V by 1 base and J by 0 bases, and 7 bases separated the two germline ends. The CDR3 nucleotides read TGTGCCAGCAGCTTAGAACTATCCTCCTACAATGAGCAGTTCTTC. It encodes CASSLELSSYNEQFF. The variable domain in full, completed from reference TRBV7-6 and TRBJ2-1, reads GAGVSQSPRYKVTKRGQDVALRCDPISGHVSLYWYRQALGQGPEFLTYFNYEAQQDKSGLPNDRFSAERPEGSISTLTIQRTEQRDSAMYRCASSLELSSYNEQFFGPGTRLTVL.

This chain joins TRBV10-3 and TRBJ1-5, with D hard to call. Germline V gives CDR1 ENHRY, CDR2 SYGVKD. The CDR3 is made up of 14 amino acids. The V end was cut by 4 bases, the J end by 3 bases, with 10 bases between. CDR3 region: CAISVGQNNQPQHF. The CDR3 DNA is TGTGCCATCAGTGTAGGGCAGAACAATCAGCCCCAGCATTTT.

This chain links TRBV5-6 with TRBJ1-2; D unclear. The CDR3 consists of 19 residues. Trimming took 0 bases from V and 2 from J, leaving 23 bases between them. Germline values: CDR1 SGHDT, CDR2 YYEEEE. CDR3 region: CASSLVGFGGFPFNYGYTF. The CDR3 nucleotides read TGTGCCAGCAGCTTGGTGGGGTTCGGAGGGTTCCCCTTCAACTATGGCTACACCTTC.

The rearrangement uses TRBV19 and TRBJ1-1; 7 bases agree with TRBD1. The CDR3 extends over 14 amino acids. CDR1 and CDR2 (germline): LNHDA, SQIVND (reference sequence). V dropped 4 bases and J dropped 2; count of bases not matched to a gene: 4. CDR3 nucleotides: TGTGCCAGTAGTACTCGGGACAGAAACACTGAAGCTTTCTTT. It codes for CASSTRDRNTEAFF.

In its sample, this clone was seen once. This chain links TRBV28 with TRBJ2-1; 7 positions match TRBD1. The CDR3 has 14 amino acids. J lost 8 bases, V lost 4 bases, and 8 bases had no gene match. CDR1 MDHEN and CDR2 SYDVKM come from the germline V gene. CDR3 sequence reads: CASSWTGLGDEQFF. CDR3 nucleotide sequence: TGTGCCAGCAGTTGGACAGGTTTGGGGGATGAGCAGTTCTTC.

The gene calls are TRBV29-1 and TRBJ2-7; 10 positions match TRBD1. J was trimmed by 5 bases and V by 7 bases; bases with no gene match: 5. This CDR3 is 12 amino acids long. Germline CDR1 is SQVTM and CDR2 is ANQGSEA. CDR3 loop: CSGLTGGNEQYF. The CDR3 region has the DNA TGCAGCGGGTTGACAGGGGGCAACGAGCAGTACTTC.

The chain carries TRBV6-6 and TRBJ2-1; 9 bases align to TRBD2. CDR3 size: 16 residues. Germline V gene sequence: CDR1 MNHNY, CDR2 SVGAGI (reference sequence). Unmatched junction bases numbered 3, after V lost 2 bases and J lost 1 base. CDR3 in DNA: TGTGCCAGCAGTTACGGAGCGGGGGGTTCCTACAATGAGCAGTTCTTC. Amino acid sequence: CASSYGAGGSYNEQFF.